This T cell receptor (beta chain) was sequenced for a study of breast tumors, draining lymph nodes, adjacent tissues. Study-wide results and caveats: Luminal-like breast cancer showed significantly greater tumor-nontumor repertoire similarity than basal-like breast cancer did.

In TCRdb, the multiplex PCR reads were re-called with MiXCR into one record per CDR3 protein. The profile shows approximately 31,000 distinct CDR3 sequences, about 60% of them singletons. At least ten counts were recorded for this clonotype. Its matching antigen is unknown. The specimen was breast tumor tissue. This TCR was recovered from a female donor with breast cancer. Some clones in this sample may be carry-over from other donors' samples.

CDR3 sequence: CAISAVVANTGELFF. In nucleotides, the CDR3 is TGTGCCATCAGTGCAGTGGTAGCGAACACCGGGGAGCTGTTTTTT. The chain carries TRBV10-3 and TRBJ2-2; no firm D call. The V end was cut by 4 bases, the J end by 0 bases, with 9 bases between. The V gene's germline CDR1 is ENHRY and CDR2 SYGVKD. There are 15 residues in the CDR3.